These 22 T cell receptor beta chains originate from one sample sequenced in a study of graft-versus-host responses after intestinal transplantation. TCRdb's copy holds only in-frame clones and misses some; the assay was immunoSEQ multiplex PCR. The sample holds roughly 60,000 clones; around 90% are singletons and the top ten take roughly 1.7%. This material consisted of PBMCs, taken 26 days after transplant. The receptors were sampled from a human patient who received an intestinal transplant, so some T cells may come from the graft donor.

This clone appeared a few times. The J gene is TRBJ2-2, the V gene TRBV6-4; TRBD2 might be the D (6 bases). The V gene's germline CDR1 is MRHNA and CDR2 SNTAGT. This CDR3 has 15 amino acids. The germline V and J ends were trimmed by 3 bases and 0 bases, with 8 bases remaining between them. CDR3 nucleotides: TGTGCCAGCAGTGAAACGGGAGCGAACACCGGGGAGCTGTTTTTT. The encoded protein is CASSETGANTGELFF.

The gene calls are TRBV18 and TRBJ1-6; TRBD1 might be the D (5 bases). V was cut by 1 base and J by 7 bases, with 14 bases left in between. CDR3 length: 16 residues. Germline CDR1 and CDR2: KGHSH and LQKENI. The DNA of the CDR3 is TGTGCCAGCTCACCACTTCCCCCCAGGACAAATTCACCCCTCCACTTT. Its protein is CASSPLPPRTNSPLHF.

This clone has a single count. The rearrangement links TRBV11-2 to TRBJ1-1, with 12 bases aligning to TRBD1. J gave up 5 bases and V 5 bases, and 9 bases lay outside the gene matches. This CDR3 has 16 amino acids. CDR1 is SGHAT and CDR2 is FQNNGV in the germline V gene. The CDR3: CASSGGTGGELTEAFF. For the CDR3, the DNA is TGTGCCAGCAGCGGCGGGACAGGGGGCGAATTAACTGAAGCTTTCTTT.

Details on this clone: Other DNA sequences in the same sample also yield this CDR3. This rearrangement joins TRBV6-5 to TRBJ2-7, with D unresolved. V gave up 0 bases and J gave up 0 bases, with 3 bases separating them. The CDR3 loop spans 13 amino acids. Germline CDR1 MNHEY, CDR2 SVGAGI. The CDR3 DNA sequence: TGTGCCAGCAGTTACTCGTACTCCTACGAGCAGTACTTC. It encodes CASSYSYSYEQYF.

V gene TRBV4-3 combines with J gene TRBJ1-1, with unresolved D. Germline loops: CDR1 LGHNA, CDR2 YSLEER. The CDR3 contains 16 residues. Trimming removed 5 bases at V and 1 base at J, with 17 bases between. CDR3 region: CASSEPTAGPNTEAFF. The CDR3 DNA reads TGCGCCAGCAGCGAACCCACGGCGGGTCCGAACACTGAAGCTTTCTTT.

The chain uses TRBV15 and TRBJ2-1; the match to TRBD1 covers 9 bases. CDR3 size: 16 residues. V was pared by 5 bases and J by 5 bases, with 10 bases of the junction left unmatched. Germline loops: CDR1 LNHNV, CDR2 YYDKDF (reference sequence). Written as DNA, the CDR3 is TGTGCCACCAGCGCCCACAGGGGGCTTGGGGACAATGAGCAGTTCTTC. Its translation is CATSAHRGLGDNEQFF. Full variable domain (rest looked up from reference TRBV15 and TRBJ2-1): DAMVIQNPRYQVTQFGKPVTLSCSQTLNHNVMYWYQQKSSQAPKLLFHYYDKDFNNEADTPDNFQSRRPNTSFCFLDIRSPGLGDTAMYLCATSAHRGLGDNEQFFGPGTRLTVL.

For the CDR3, the DNA is TGTGCCAGTAGCCCCGAAGGGACTAGCCTTGAGCAGTTCTTC. Its protein product is CASSPEGTSLEQFF. The chain recombines TRBV19 with TRBJ2-1, with 9 nucleotides matching TRBD2. The CDR3 contains 14 residues. From germline, CDR1 is LNHDA and CDR2 SQIVND (reference sequence). V trimming: 6 bases; J trimming: 9 bases; junction bases outside the gene matches: 9.

This clone turned up a few times. V is TRBV7-8 and J is TRBJ2-3; 7 positions agree with TRBD2. Germline V lookup: CDR1 SGHVS, CDR2 FQNEAQ. The CDR3 contains 16 residues. V was pared by 1 base and J by 2 bases, with 6 bases of the junction left unmatched. The CDR3 DNA is TGTGCCAGCAGCTTAGGAGCGGGGCAACCCACAGATACGCAGTATTTT. It yields the protein CASSLGAGQPTDTQYF.

This clone was recorded only once. V usage is TRBV6-5 and J usage is TRBJ1-2, with TRBD1 identical over 7 bases. V shed 0 bases and J 4 bases; nucleotides not matched to a gene: 2. This CDR3 has 14 residues. CDR1 MNHEY and CDR2 SVGAGI come from the germline V gene. The chain's CDR3 is CASSYSTGPYGYTF. CDR3 nucleotides: TGTGCCAGCAGTTACTCGACAGGGCCCTATGGCTACACCTTC.

This clone was picked up one time. V gene TRBV6-6 combines with J gene TRBJ2-7; 7 positions agree with TRBD1. Germline loops: CDR1 MNHNY, CDR2 SVGAGI (reference sequence). CDR3 length: 14 amino acids. Unmatched junction bases numbered 7, after V lost 4 bases and J lost 4 bases. The CDR3 region is CASSLYRGEYEQYF. The CDR3 nucleotides read TGTGCCAGCAGTTTATACAGGGGTGAATACGAGCAGTACTTC.

This clone was seen only once. This sequence joins TRBV27 and TRBJ1-1; 7 bases align to TRBD1. This CDR3 region has 16 residues. Germline values: CDR1 MNHEY, CDR2 SMNVEV (reference sequence). With V trimmed by 5 bases and J by 3 bases, 12 bases remained unmatched. Here the CDR3 DNA reads TGTGCCAGCAGTGTTAAACAGGGGTCCCAGGACACTGAAGCTTTCTTT. It specifies CASSVKQGSQDTEAFF.

The chain recombines TRBV9 with TRBJ1-1; possibly TRBD1 for D (6 bases). CDR1 and CDR2 (germline): SGDLS, YYNGEE. This CDR3 is built from 13 residues. The V gene lost 0 bases and the J gene lost 10 bases, with 13 bases spanning the gap. In DNA, the CDR3 is TGTGCCAGCAGCGTAGTCGGGGAAGGGGGAGCTTTCTTT. It specifies CASSVVGEGGAFF.

This chain connects TRBV4-3 to TRBJ2-5; D ambiguous. Germline V gives CDR1 LGHNA, CDR2 YSLEER. The CDR3 consists of 13 residues. Trimming removed 2 bases at V and 5 bases at J, with 9 bases between. The CDR3 nucleotides read TGCGCCAGCAGCCAAAATTTGAGGGAGACCCAGTACTTC. Translated: CASSQNLRETQYF.

The chain couples TRBV6-5 to TRBJ2-1, with 7 nucleotides matching TRBD2. Germline V lookup: CDR1 MNHEY, CDR2 SVGAGI. This CDR3 has 14 residues. V was clipped by 6 bases and J by 7 bases; unmatched bases: 9. This CDR3 is CASSLSGVWNEQFF. The CDR3 DNA is TGTGCCAGCAGCTTAAGCGGGGTTTGGAATGAGCAGTTCTTC.

The CDR3 loop reads CASSVGLAGDTGELFF. In DNA form, the CDR3 reads TGTGCCAGCAGCGTGGGACTAGCGGGGGACACCGGGGAGCTGTTTTTT. The rearrangement links TRBV5-6 to TRBJ2-2; 14 nucleotides line up with TRBD2. This CDR3 has 16 amino acids. Germline V lookup: CDR1 SGHDT, CDR2 YYEEEE. Trimming cost V 4 bases and J 3 bases; bases outside gene matches: 2.

This clone was seen only once. V is TRBV7-6 and J is TRBJ2-2; D is possibly TRBD1 (5 bases). From germline, CDR1 is SGHVS and CDR2 FNYEAQ. Trimming stripped 2 bases from V and 4 bases from J, with 17 bases between. The CDR3 is made up of 17 amino acids. The DNA for the CDR3 is TGTGCCAGCAGCTTAAGCAGTCCGGGTAGGGGCACCGGGGAGCTGTTTTTT. Its translation is CASSLSSPGRGTGELFF.

This rearrangement joins TRBV19 to TRBJ1-5; 10 bases are a match to TRBD1. The V gene end was trimmed by 0 bases and the J gene end by 3 bases; junction bases not matched to a gene: 2. Germline CDR1 reads LNHDA; CDR2 reads SQIVND (reference sequence). The CDR3 is 16 residues long. The chain's CDR3 is CASSIEGTGVNQPQHF. For the CDR3, the DNA is TGTGCCAGTAGTATAGAGGGGACAGGGGTCAATCAGCCCCAGCATTTT.

This clone occurred once. This chain links TRBV11-3 with TRBJ2-1; D unresolved. The CDR3 runs to 16 residues. V lost 0 bases, J lost 0 bases, and 9 bases lay in between. CDR1 and CDR2 (germline): SGHNT, YENEEA. This CDR3 is CASSLDSVSSYNEQFF. CDR3 nucleotide sequence: TGTGCCAGCAGCTTAGATTCTGTGAGCTCCTACAATGAGCAGTTCTTC.

The chain combines TRBV28 with TRBJ1-1; maybe TRBD1 (6 bases). The CDR3 sequence is 15 residues long. V lost 1 base and J 3 bases, leaving 12 bases between the germline ends. Looked up from germline, CDR1 is MDHEN and CDR2 is SYDVKM. This CDR3 is CASSLFRGADTEAFF. CDR3 sequence (DNA): TGTGCCAGCAGTTTATTTCGGGGGGCGGACACTGAAGCTTTCTTT.

The CDR3 spells CASSVSRTSGRDEQFF. For the CDR3, the DNA is TGTGCCAGCAGTGTATCAAGGACTAGCGGAAGGGATGAGCAGTTCTTC. V is TRBV6-1 and J is TRBJ2-1; 10 nucleotides line up with TRBD2. The CDR3 loop spans 16 amino acids. CDR1 and CDR2 from the germline V gene are MNHNS and SASEGT. Trimming removed 4 bases from V and 8 bases from J; junction bases left unmatched: 11.

The chain carries TRBV7-8 and TRBJ1-1; 10 positions match TRBD1. Germline lookup yields CDR1 SGHVS and CDR2 FQNEAQ. The CDR3 contains 14 residues. Trimming removed 4 bases from V and 6 bases from J; junction bases left unmatched: 5. CDR3 sequence: CASSSRDRGPEAFF. CDR3 in DNA: TGTGCCAGCAGCTCCCGGGACAGGGGCCCTGAAGCTTTCTTT.

The chain recombines TRBV27 with TRBJ1-1; D not certain. Trimming shortened V by 3 bases and J by 6 bases, and 11 bases separated the two germline ends. Germline CDR1 reads MNHEY; CDR2 reads SMNVEV (reference sequence). CDR3 length: 13 amino acids. The CDR3 region has the DNA TGTGCCAGCAGTTTGGGATGGGGAGCTGAAGCTTTCTTT. Protein sequence: CASSLGWGAEAFF.